This T cell receptor beta chain comes out of a study of cytomegalovirus exposure and HLA in healthy donors. The repertoire was sequenced with immunoSEQ multiplex PCR; TCRdb's copy has only in-frame clones and lacks some. The data hold approximately 270,000 clones, with 70% to 90% observed a single time. The V gene end was trimmed by 5 bases and the J gene end by 3 bases; junction bases not matched to a gene: 7. Germline V gives CDR1 SGHTA, CDR2 FQGNSA. The CDR3 sequence is 15 residues long. Regarding the study as a whole: Researchers counted around 180 TCR beta chains as cytomegalovirus-associated.

This clone has a handful of counts. Its antigen remains unknown. V and J are TRBV7-2 and TRBJ2-1; 7 nucleotides line up with TRBD1. The sequence came from a woman aged 18-29 years in good health and CMV-seronegative. Sequencing input: PBMCs. The CDR3 sequence is CASSASGQIYNEQFF. CDR3 sequence (DNA): TGTGCCAGCAGCGCATCGGGACAGATCTACAATGAGCAGTTCTTC.